This T cell receptor (beta chain) was sequenced in a study of Graves' ophthalmopathy and Graves' hyperthyroidism. The V gene end was trimmed by 3 bases and the J gene end by 7 bases; junction bases not matched to a gene: 13. Germline assignment: CDR1 SGDLS and CDR2 YYNGEE. The CDR3 loop spans 16 amino acids. Other autoimmune diseases, uncontrolled infections, pregnancy or lactation excluded patients from enrollment. Patients were diagnosed from clinical symptoms, serum thyroxine, TRAb, thyroid ultrasound and orbital computed tomography. PBMCs were isolated by Ficoll-Paque density gradient centrifugation, using roughly 9.7 ml of fresh peripheral blood as the starting material. RNA served as the template for amplifying TCR beta CDR3 regions. First-round RT-PCR with HTBI primers preceded a second-round multiplex PCR. TCRdb fed the multiplex PCR reads into MiXCR, producing one record per CDR3 protein. In the table there are about 230,000 distinct CDR3 sequences, around 50% of which are singletons.

V and J are TRBV9 and TRBJ1-1; 9 bases match TRBD1. Sample: peripheral blood. The receptor was derived from an adult man with Graves' ophthalmopathy. CDR3 in amino acids: CASSGGTGRGSNEAFF. CDR3 DNA: TGTGCCAGCAGCGGGGGGACAGGGCGTGGATCAAATGAAGCTTTCTTT.